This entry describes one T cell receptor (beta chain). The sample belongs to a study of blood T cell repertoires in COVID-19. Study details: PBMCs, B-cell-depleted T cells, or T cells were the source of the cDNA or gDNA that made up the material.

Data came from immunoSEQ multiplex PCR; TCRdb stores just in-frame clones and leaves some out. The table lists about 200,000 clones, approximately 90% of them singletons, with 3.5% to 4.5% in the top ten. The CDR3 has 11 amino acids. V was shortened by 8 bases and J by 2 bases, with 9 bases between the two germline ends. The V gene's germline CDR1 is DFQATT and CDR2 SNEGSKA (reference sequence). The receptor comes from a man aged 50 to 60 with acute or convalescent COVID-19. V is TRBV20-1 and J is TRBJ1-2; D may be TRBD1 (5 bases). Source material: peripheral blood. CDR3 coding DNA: TGCAGTATTGACAGCAACTATGGCTACACCTTC. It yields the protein CSIDSNYGYTF.